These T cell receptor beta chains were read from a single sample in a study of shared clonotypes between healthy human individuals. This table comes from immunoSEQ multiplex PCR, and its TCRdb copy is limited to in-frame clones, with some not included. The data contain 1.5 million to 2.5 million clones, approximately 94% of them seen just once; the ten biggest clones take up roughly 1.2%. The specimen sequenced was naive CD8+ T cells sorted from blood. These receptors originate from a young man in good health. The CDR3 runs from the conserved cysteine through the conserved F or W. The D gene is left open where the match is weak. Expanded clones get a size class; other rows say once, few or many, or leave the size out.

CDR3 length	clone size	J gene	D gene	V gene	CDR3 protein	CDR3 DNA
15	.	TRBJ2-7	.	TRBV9	CASSVDGGLAYEQYF	TGTGCCAGCAGCGTAGATGGGGGATTGGCCTACGAGCAGTACTTC
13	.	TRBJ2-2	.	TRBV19	CATTGGGTGELFF	TGTGCCACAACTGGAGGTGGTACCGGGGAGCTGTTTTTT
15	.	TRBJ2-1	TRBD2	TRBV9	CASSGEVAGNNEQFF	TGTGCCAGCAGCGGGGAGGTAGCGGGTAACAATGAGCAGTTCTTC
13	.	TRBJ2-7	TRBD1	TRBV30	CAWSTQTGDEQYF	TGTGCCTGGAGTACACAGACAGGGGACGAGCAGTACTTC
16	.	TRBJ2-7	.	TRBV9	CASSVATGDPTYEQYF	TGTGCCAGCAGCGTAGCTACGGGGGATCCGACCTACGAGCAGTACTTC
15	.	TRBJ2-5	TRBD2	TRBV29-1	CSALGKREDQETQYF	TGCAGCGCATTGGGTAAGCGGGAGGACCAAGAGACCCAGTACTTC
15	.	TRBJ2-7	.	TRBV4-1	CASSHSRDGTYEQYF	TGCGCCAGCAGCCACAGCCGGGACGGGACCTACGAGCAGTACTTC
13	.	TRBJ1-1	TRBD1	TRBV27	CASSFEGATEAFF	TGTGCCAGCAGTTTTGAGGGGGCGACTGAAGCTTTCTTT
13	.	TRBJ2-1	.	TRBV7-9	CASSLGGHNEQFF	TGTGCCAGCAGCTTAGGAGGGCACAATGAGCAGTTCTTC
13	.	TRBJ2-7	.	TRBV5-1	CASSLGTLYEQYF	TGCGCCAGCAGCTTGGGAACCCTCTACGAGCAGTACTTC
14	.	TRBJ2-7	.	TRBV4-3	CASSLWRGDSEQYF	TGCGCCAGCAGCCTTTGGCGGGGGGACAGCGAGCAGTACTTC
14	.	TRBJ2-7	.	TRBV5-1	CASSPGSSSYEQYF	TGCGCCAGCAGTCCCGGGTCTAGCTCCTACGAGCAGTACTTC
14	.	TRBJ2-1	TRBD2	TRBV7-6	CASSLGEGISEQFF	TGTGCCAGCAGCTTAGGGGAGGGAATTAGTGAGCAGTTCTTC
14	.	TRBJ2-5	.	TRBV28	CASSLASYQETQYF	TGTGCCAGCAGTTTGGCTTCGTACCAAGAGACCCAGTACTTC
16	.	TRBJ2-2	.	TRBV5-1	CASSLKQALNTGELFF	TGCGCCAGCAGCTTAAAACAGGCCTTGAACACCGGGGAGCTGTTTTTT
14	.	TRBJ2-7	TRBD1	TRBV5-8	CASSLGQGVREQYF	TGTGCCAGCAGCTTGGGACAGGGGGTACGGGAGCAGTACTTC
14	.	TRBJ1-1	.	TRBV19	CASSIFTRTTEAFF	TGTGCCAGTAGTATTTTCACCAGGACCACTGAAGCTTTCTTT
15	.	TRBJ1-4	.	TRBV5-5	CASSQGMAGTEKLFF	TGTGCCAGCAGCCAGGGGATGGCAGGGACTGAAAAACTGTTTTTT
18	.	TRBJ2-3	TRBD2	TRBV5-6	CASSLMGSIAGGSDTQYF	TGTGCCAGCAGCTTAATGGGGTCTATAGCGGGAGGTTCAGATACGCAGTATTTT
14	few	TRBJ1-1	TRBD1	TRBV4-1	CASSQGQGNTEAFF	TGCGCCAGCAGCCAAGGACAGGGGAACACTGAAGCTTTCTTT
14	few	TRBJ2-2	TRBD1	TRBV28	CATRGTGWSGELFF	TGTGCCACTAGGGGGACAGGATGGTCCGGGGAGCTGTTTTTT
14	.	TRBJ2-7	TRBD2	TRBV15	CATSMASGNHEQYF	TGTGCCACCAGCATGGCTAGCGGGAACCACGAGCAGTACTTC
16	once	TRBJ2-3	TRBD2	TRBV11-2	CASSLVFSGGPDTQYF	TGTGCCAGCAGCTTAGTATTTAGCGGGGGGCCAGATACGCAGTATTTT
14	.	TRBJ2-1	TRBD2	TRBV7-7	CASSPGLAYNEQFF	TGTGCTAGCAGCCCCGGACTAGCGTACAATGAGCAGTTCTTC
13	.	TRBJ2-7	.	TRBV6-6	CASSYPSTYEQYF	TGTGCCAGCAGTTACCCCTCAACTTACGAGCAGTACTTC
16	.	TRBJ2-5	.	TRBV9	CASSVVGGGKQETQYF	TGTGCCAGCAGCGTAGTTGGGGGCGGGAAACAAGAGACCCAGTACTTC
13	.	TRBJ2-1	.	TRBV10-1	CASSEDRYNEQFF	TGCGCCAGCAGTGAGGACCGTTACAATGAGCAGTTCTTC
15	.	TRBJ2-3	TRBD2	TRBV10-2	CASSEEAGSTDTQYF	TGCGCCAGCAGTGAGGAAGCGGGGAGCACAGATACGCAGTATTTT
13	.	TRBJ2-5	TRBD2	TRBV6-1	CASNKRLAETQYF	TGTGCCAGCAACAAACGACTAGCAGAGACCCAGTACTTC
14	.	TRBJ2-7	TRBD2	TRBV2	CASSEGTSFYEQYF	TGTGCCAGCAGTGAAGGGACTAGCTTCTACGAGCAGTACTTC
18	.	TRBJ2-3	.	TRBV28	CASSRIRGAGDPTDTQYF	TGTGCCAGCAGTCGGATAAGGGGGGCGGGGGATCCCACAGATACGCAGTATTTT
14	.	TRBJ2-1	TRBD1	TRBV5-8	CASVLRDSGNEQFF	TGTGCCAGCGTCCTCCGGGACAGCGGCAATGAGCAGTTCTTC
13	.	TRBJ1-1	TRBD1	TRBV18	CASSLDREAEAFF	TGTGCCAGCTCTCTGGACAGGGAGGCTGAAGCTTTCTTT
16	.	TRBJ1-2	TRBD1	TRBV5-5	CASSLYSEGADYGYTF	TGTGCCAGCAGCTTGTATTCCGAGGGGGCGGACTATGGCTACACCTTC
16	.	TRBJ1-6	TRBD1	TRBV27	CASSLWQGEGNSPLHF	TGTGCCAGCAGTTTATGGCAGGGGGAAGGTAATTCACCCCTCCACTTT
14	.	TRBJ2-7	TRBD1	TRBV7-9	CASSLAGTGYEQYF	TGTGCCAGCAGCTTAGCCGGGACAGGCTACGAGCAGTACTTC
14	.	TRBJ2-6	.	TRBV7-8	CASSFFSGANVLTF	TGTGCCAGCAGCTTTTTCTCTGGGGCCAACGTCCTGACTTTC
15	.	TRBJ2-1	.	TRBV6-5	CASSFEQGGYNEQFF	TGTGCCAGCAGTTTCGAACAGGGTGGCTACAATGAGCAGTTCTTC
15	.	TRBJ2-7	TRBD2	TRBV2	CASTPPGLETYEQYF	TGTGCCAGCACTCCACCGGGACTAGAGACTTACGAGCAGTACTTC
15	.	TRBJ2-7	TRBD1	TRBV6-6	CASSYLDRGRYEQYF	TGTGCCAGCAGTTACCTTGACAGGGGGCGGTACGAGCAGTACTTC
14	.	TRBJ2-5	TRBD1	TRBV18	CASSPGTGQETQYF	TGTGCCAGCTCACCGGGGACAGGGCAAGAGACCCAGTACTTC
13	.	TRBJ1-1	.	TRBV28	CASSLAGGTEAFF	TGTGCCAGCAGTTTAGCCGGTGGGACTGAAGCTTTCTTT
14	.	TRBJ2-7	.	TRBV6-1	CASSVGQPSYEQYF	TGTGCCAGCAGTGTCGGACAGCCCTCCTACGAGCAGTACTTC
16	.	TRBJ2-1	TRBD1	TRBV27	CASSLSGVQGAGEQFF	TGTGCCAGCAGTTTATCGGGGGTCCAGGGGGCCGGTGAGCAGTTCTTC
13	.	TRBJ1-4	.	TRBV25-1	CASAPGHNEKLFF	TGTGCCAGCGCTCCGGGACATAATGAAAAACTGTTTTTT
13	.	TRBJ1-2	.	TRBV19	CASSILPGDGYTF	TGTGCCAGTAGTATTCTACCCGGGGATGGCTACACCTTC
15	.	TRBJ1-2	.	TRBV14	CASSQGLLSGNGYTF	TGTGCCAGCAGCCAAGGATTGCTCAGCGGGAATGGCTACACCTTC
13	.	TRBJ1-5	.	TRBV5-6	CASSPGDNQPQHF	TGTGCCAGCAGTCCAGGGGACAATCAGCCCCAGCATTTT
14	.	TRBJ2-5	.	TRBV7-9	CASNGWGNQETQYF	TGTGCCAGCAACGGGTGGGGAAACCAAGAGACCCAGTACTTC
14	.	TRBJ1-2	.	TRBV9	CASSVGEGHYGYTF	TGTGCCAGCAGCGTAGGTGAAGGACACTATGGCTACACCTTC
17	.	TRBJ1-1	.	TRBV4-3	CASSRSGYLEGNTEAFF	TGCGCCAGCAGTCGTTCGGGATATCTGGAGGGGAACACTGAAGCTTTCTTT
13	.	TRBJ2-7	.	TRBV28	CASGWQGAYEQYF	TGTGCCAGCGGTTGGCAGGGAGCCTACGAGCAGTACTTC
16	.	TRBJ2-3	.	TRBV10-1	CASSEKRLSYTDTQYF	TGCGCCAGCAGTGAAAAGCGGCTTTCCTACACAGATACGCAGTATTTT
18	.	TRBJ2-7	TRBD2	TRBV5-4	CASSPPGLAGEGAYEQYF	TGTGCCAGCAGCCCACCGGGACTAGCGGGAGAAGGGGCCTACGAGCAGTACTTC
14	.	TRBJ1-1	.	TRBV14	CASSQPPWGTEAFF	TGTGCCAGCAGCCAGCCCCCTTGGGGCACTGAAGCTTTCTTT
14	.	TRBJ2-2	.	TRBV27	CASSLTGRTGELFF	TGTGCCAGCAGTTTAACGGGAAGGACCGGGGAGCTGTTTTTT